This paragraph covers one T cell receptor (beta chain) sequence. Antigen unknown. This sample was taken from a study of CD8+ T cells in alopecia areata. General study points: Scalp clonality and expanded CD8+ clones among the top 100 fell significantly with tofacitinib.

The CDR3 spans 8 residues. With 6 bases removed from V and 8 bases from J, the gap between germline ends came to 4 bases. Germline lookup yields CDR1 DFQATT and CDR2 SNEGSKA (reference sequence). Treatment here: oral pan-JAK inhibitor, 5-10 mg twice daily. The investigators collected lesional scalp punch biopsies and peripheral blood from alopecia areata patients. Once RNA had been extracted, it was reverse transcribed into cDNA to act as the sequencing template. Repertoires were generated with immunoSEQ multiplex PCR, while TCRdb's copy carries only in-frame clones and drops some. The repertoire holds about 160,000 clones, less than 70% seen once, with 0.9% to 1% in the top ten.

Material: CD4+ T cells sorted from blood, obtained at week 4, from a patient treated with tofacitinib. The clonotype was recovered from a human donor with alopecia areata. The chain has TRBV20-1 and TRBJ1-2; no reliable D call. CDR3 coding DNA: TGCAGTGCCAAAGGCTACACCTTC. This translates into CSAKGYTF.